The rows below give T cell receptor beta chains drawn from one sample of a study of CD8+CD57+ T cells in acquired aplastic anemia. MiXCR, run by TCRdb on the reads, gives a single entry per CDR3 protein. The sample lists under 200,000 distinct CDR3 sequences, 45% to 55% occurring once. The sample comprised sorted CD4+, CD8+, or CD8+CD57+ T cells (not recorded which) from PBMCs. The source of these receptors is a human donor with aplastic anemia. Both conserved end residues are part of each CDR3.

cdr3_aa j_call v_call
CASSSIDAGSDEAFF TRBJ1-1 TRBV27
CASSLEGASTDTQYF TRBJ2-3 TRBV7-7
CAIQDNYNEQFF TRBJ2-1 TRBV10-3
CASSRNRDNYGYTF TRBJ1-2 TRBV2
CASSIRGLDSPLHF TRBJ1-6 TRBV19
CASSSSGRGSGEQYF TRBJ2-7 TRBV6-5
CAINSGTYGYTF TRBJ1-2 TRBV10-3
CATRTPFVEQFF TRBJ2-1 TRBV10-1
CASSQDLVWTNGTYEQYF TRBJ2-7 TRBV14
CASSSTYEQGSTGELFF TRBJ2-2 TRBV5-6
CASSFTSPSEQYF TRBJ2-7 TRBV5-1
CASSVNQTQHF TRBJ1-5 TRBV9
CSVEAPLTSGGNNEQFF TRBJ2-1 TRBV29-1
CASGIQATNSPLHF TRBJ1-6 TRBV6-1
CASSLVPPGTAGNTIYF TRBJ1-3 TRBV12-3/TRBV12-4
CASSLGVDREAFF TRBJ1-1 TRBV7-3
CASSQEQPTGTLHF TRBJ1-5 TRBV4-2
CASSMPGQGIYGYTF TRBJ1-2 TRBV19
CASSYSPAGEQFF TRBJ2-1 TRBV2
CASSVSTVPHEQYF TRBJ2-7 TRBV9
CATSGNRGVVYEQYF TRBJ2-7 TRBV18
CASSESPSKGETQYF TRBJ2-5 TRBV6-1
CASSRGSNYGYTF TRBJ1-2 TRBV7-8
CAISPNALAASSYEQYF TRBJ2-7 TRBV10-3
CASSLSTSTDTQYF TRBJ2-3 TRBV5-4
CASSLGGDGYTF TRBJ1-2 TRBV5-6
CASSPLGAPGYTF TRBJ1-2 TRBV25-1
CASSPLLQTGELFF TRBJ2-2 TRBV18
CASSSWTSGAGELFF TRBJ2-2 TRBV19
CASSPPLGGYTF TRBJ1-2 TRBV7-9
CASSPQMADTQYF TRBJ2-3 TRBV7-6
CASSPRTGAGWQYF TRBJ2-7 TRBV27
CATSDAGLAGRDEQFF TRBJ2-1 TRBV24-1
CASSISGLARDEQFF TRBJ2-1 TRBV19
CAWCKGKNIQYF TRBJ2-4 TRBV30
CSARRRQGYEQYF TRBJ2-7 TRBV20-1
CASSPSGREGKLFF TRBJ1-4 TRBV7-9
CASSYQTGLGDEQYF TRBJ2-7 TRBV6-6
CASSSTGFSNSPLHF TRBJ1-6 TRBV6-5
CASSLTGTSNYGYTF TRBJ1-2 TRBV7-3
CASSIWLAENNEQFF TRBJ2-1 TRBV19
CASRPSDGYGYTF TRBJ1-2 TRBV19
CATLRRVGCRNSPLHF TRBJ1-6 TRBV24-1
CASSFLSFGTGGADGYTF TRBJ1-2 TRBV19
CSVEGDRRYEQYF TRBJ2-7 TRBV29-1
CALRRRGLAGPIKDEQYF TRBJ2-7 TRBV14
CAWSLTGSNQPQHF TRBJ1-5 TRBV30
CASSEPGTNYGYTF TRBJ1-2 TRBV2
CASSLDRVNGYTF TRBJ1-2 TRBV9